This TCR beta chain was captured by sequencing in a study of blood T cell repertoires in COVID-19 (dated by TCRdb to the early 2020s). In the study overall: The collaborator samples originated in the United States, Italy and Spain and spanned the acute and convalescent phases of COVID-19. The prospective study material was composed of cDNA or gDNA derived from T cells, B-cell-depleted T cells, or PBMCs. Deeply sampled blood TCRbeta repertoires from subjects exposed to, actively infected with, or recovered from COVID-19 were included in the dataset. The repertoires were released in a freely available public database meant as a resource for research on the immune response to SARS-CoV-2. Samples were obtained from the ongoing ImmuneRACE study (first 160 participants) and from roughly 1,300 subjects provided by 6 global collaborators. Sample metadata almost always included a de-identified subject ID, COVID-19 status, age in years and sex. Where available, HLA class I and class II types were taken from metadata supplied by the sample provider and were not determined by assay-based typing.

Including cysteine and phenylalanine, the CDR3 has 16 amino acids. Only CDR3 DNA remains: 48 bases, in frame from the first base. Germline trimming: 0 bases from V, 4 bases from J; junction bases outside gene matches: 6. CDR1 and CDR2 (SGHRS, YFSETQ) derive from the germline V gene. Results and caveats for the whole study, not just this receptor: The quantity of clinical and demographic metadata differed by source and by participant and was supplied without curation.

The immunoSEQ Assay, a bias-controlled multiplex PCR, was used to amplify TCRbeta CDR3 regions from genomic DNA. Concerning the study's data processing: Within the assay, amplification of reference gene primers was used to estimate how many nucleated cells each sample contained. Sequence reads were collapsed and filtered to measure the absolute abundance of every unique TCRbeta CDR3 rearrangement. For each sample, productive Simpson clonality was calculated by taking the square root of Simpson's diversity index across productive rearrangements. TCRdb took this table from immuneACCESS and kept in-frame rearrangements with V and J called. Such tables lack part of the clones; where checked against another copy, unresolved V genes explain under half of the gap, and the rest is unexplained. Clone size and the V and J calls come from that table; the DNA yielded D and trimming. Recorded for this sample are about 180,000 clones; 80% of them occurred a single time. The biggest ten clones account for approximately 6.2% of the sample.

Collaborating institutions collected whole blood in K2EDTA tubes following their own protocols. For TCRbeta analysis, collaborators shipped samples in one of three forms: frozen whole blood, isolated PBMCs, or DNA extracted from either of those sample types. This clone showed up just once. Its antigen is still unknown. Base qualities were left out, and no much larger clone turns up one base away. This chain joins TRBV5-1 to TRBJ2-2, with 7 bases matching TRBD1. The TCR comes from a man in his 70s with active or convalescent COVID-19. Source material: peripheral blood. The encoded CDR3 is CASSLALQGSTGELFF. The DNA sequence reads TGCGCCAGCAGCTTGGCCTTACAGGGGTCCACCGGGGAGCTGTTTTTT.